The rows below give T cell receptor beta chains drawn from one sample of a study of shared T cell receptors in the human thymus. Method: immunoSEQ multiplex PCR; TCRdb's copy keeps in-frame clones and lacks some. The table has some 700,000 clones, approximately 85% seen once. A further study also used this sample, focusing on human thymus T cells.

Sequenced input: thymocytes. The receptors come from a girl less than two years old with a congenital heart defect. Each CDR3 is given with its conserved first and last residue.

V: TRBV18
J: TRBJ1-3
CDR3: CASPRPEYYSGNTIYF

V: TRBV5-4
J: TRBJ2-7
CDR3: CASSEGAFYEQYF

V: TRBV6-5
J: TRBJ1-2
CDR3: CASSYSRGGYTF

V: TRBV11-2
J: TRBJ1-2
CDR3: CASSYRQGHYGYTF

V: TRBV6-5
J: TRBJ1-2
CDR3: CASSYRGLNHGYTF

V: TRBV2
J: TRBJ2-2
CDR3: CASRSRDIRYTGELFF

V: TRBV13
J: TRBJ1-1
CDR3: CASSLLGRQVDAFF

V: TRBV6-6
J: TRBJ1-3
CDR3: CASREGTDSGNTIYF

V: TRBV7-3
J: TRBJ2-1
CDR3: CASSPGGPENEQFF

V: TRBV5-1
J: TRBJ2-5
CDR3: CASSLSLETQYF

V: TRBV14
J: TRBJ1-6
CDR3: CASSQEGTRDRELIDSPLHF

V: TRBV7-7
J: TRBJ2-1
CDR3: CASSLNRGESYNEQFF

V: TRBV19
J: TRBJ1-2
CDR3: CVSHAGGWHNYGYTF

V: TRBV29-1
J: TRBJ2-1
CDR3: CSVAARTSGGDEQFF

V: TRBV6-5
J: TRBJ1-1
CDR3: CASKRFNRCTEAFF

V: TRBV2
J: TRBJ2-3
CDR3: CASQTGTSGGIRTDTQYF

V: TRBV29-1
J: TRBJ1-1
CDR3: CSTTPGAEAFF

V: TRBV9
J: TRBJ2-1
CDR3: CASSVEAGQEQFF

V: TRBV5-1
J: TRBJ2-2
CDR3: CASSPLLSGELFF

V: TRBV21-1
J: TRBJ1-1
CDR3: CASSGRTGLGTEAFF

V: TRBV5-1
J: TRBJ1-2
CDR3: CASSLADGYGYTF

V: TRBV6-5
J: TRBJ1-2
CDR3: CASSEGLYGYTF

V: TRBV18
J: TRBJ2-5
CDR3: CASSPNEREGEETQYF

V: TRBV5-1
J: TRBJ1-1
CDR3: CASSPDRVWTEAFF

V: TRBV7-2
J: TRBJ1-6
CDR3: CASSFSFGQRGSRLHF

V: TRBV7-6
J: TRBJ2-7
CDR3: CASSSNYEQYF

V: TRBV6-1
J: TRBJ1-2
CDR3: CASSGRYRRDPDGYTF

V: TRBV6-4
J: TRBJ2-1
CDR3: CASSDRDRVNEQFF

V: TRBV14
J: TRBJ2-3
CDR3: CASSPKLAGGPDTQYF

V: TRBV4-3
J: TRBJ1-2
CDR3: CASSLTETGYKGSPGYTF

V: TRBV19
J: TRBJ1-3
CDR3: CASSRSGTGTGTRCTIYF

V: TRBV25-1
J: TRBJ1-1
CDR3: CASSPGTGNTEAFF

V: TRBV10-3
J: TRBJ2-5
CDR3: CAISRGGWAGSHLETQYF

V: TRBV5-1
J: TRBJ2-7
CDR3: CASSSGRVSSDSYEQYF

V: TRBV6-1
J: TRBJ1-1
CDR3: CATYSRGGCTEAFF

V: TRBV27
J: TRBJ1-2
CDR3: CASRIARKTGYGYTF

V: TRBV7-8
J: TRBJ2-7
CDR3: CASSSMLRASYEQYF

V: TRBV7-2
J: TRBJ2-1
CDR3: CASSQTDNEQFF

V: TRBV27
J: TRBJ1-1
CDR3: CASSRLNTEAFF

V: TRBV7-2
J: TRBJ1-2
CDR3: CASSLVDRDYGYTF

V: TRBV28
J: TRBJ1-1
CDR3: CASSLHRLNTEAFF

V: TRBV27
J: TRBJ1-1
CDR3: CASSPLTGDRTEAFF

V: TRBV10-3
J: TRBJ1-1
CDR3: CAISESKEGQAEAFF

V: TRBV20-1
J: TRBJ2-7
CDR3: CSARSYEQYF

V: TRBV9
J: TRBJ1-3
CDR3: CASSPRGTGVSGNTIYF

V: TRBV28
J: TRBJ2-3
CDR3: CASRLIEQGEMKTDTQYF

V: TRBV5-1
J: TRBJ2-1
CDR3: CASSHDSTNGSYNEQFF

V: TRBV18
J: TRBJ2-5
CDR3: CASSPRALYRGRGKTQYF

V: TRBV11-3
J: TRBJ1-1
CDR3: CASSCSRGAEAFF

V: TRBV25-1
J: TRBJ2-3
CDR3: CASSMGKRGPTDTQYF

V: TRBV6-1
J: TRBJ1-2
CDR3: CASNLDRLYGYTF

V: TRBV19
J: TRBJ2-7
CDR3: CASSPGQKGYEQYF

V: TRBV28
J: TRBJ1-2
CDR3: CASSLDRPYNFYGYTF

V: TRBV5-1
J: TRBJ1-4
CDR3: CASSSSANEKLFF